What follows describes a single T cell receptor beta chain. This clone was recorded many times. Which antigen it targets is not known. Gene names and germline sequences here are all drawn from mouse data. The read ends 4 residues shy of where the CDR3 ends; the end is completed using the germline J gene. These data originate in a study of CD8+ T cells in alopecia areata listed by TCRdb under 2018. Looking at the study overall: Skin from C3H/HeJ donors with spontaneous alopecia (about 6-12 months old) was grafted onto female C3H/HeJ recipients aged about 6-11 weeks. High-throughput TCRbeta sequencing was used to examine T cell clonal expansion in alopecia areata in both the C3H/HeJ mouse model and human patients. Scalp tissue and sorted CD4+ and CD8+ peripheral blood T cells from patchy and totalis/universalis alopecia areata patients and from healthy controls were covered by human TCRbeta sequencing. Scalp clonality was compared across normal scalp (n=4), patchy alopecia areata scalp (n=8), and alopecia totalis/universalis scalp (n=8). RNA was extracted with the PAXgene miRNA kit for fixed scalp, the miRNeasy kit for PBMCs, and the RNeasy kit for mouse skin. immunoSEQ multiplex PCR using 35 Vbeta forward primers and 13 Jbeta reverse primers was used to amplify TCRbeta CDR3 regions.

Cells from pooled mouse cutaneous lymph nodes were stained for CD4, CD8alpha, NKG2D, NKG2ACE and other markers and then sorted on a BD Influx. The CDR3 spans 14 residues, from the cysteine through the phenylalanine. The DNA covers only part of the CDR3, 30 bases in frame from base 1. Trimming removed 3 bases from V and 2 bases from J; the gene matches leave 2 bases unexplained. CDR1 and CDR2 are read off the germline V gene as NSHNY and SYGAGN. The library was produced with the immunoSEQ multiplex PCR assay. RNA was extracted from all samples and reverse transcribed into cDNA as template for TCR sequencing. SuperScript III was used to make first-strand cDNA, primed with a 2:1 mix of oligo-dT and random hexamers. Amplification bias was assessed with a synthetic immune receptor repertoire, and residual bias was removed computationally. Sequencing of the libraries was done on Illumina HiSeq using 60 bp reads that spanned the CDR3 and were read from J toward V. As for the authors' bioinformatics: Raw reads were preprocessed for error removal, and CDR3 was defined according to IMGT conventions as running from the conserved cysteine to phenylalanine. Clonality was computed by normalizing Shannon entropy by log2 of the number of productive unique TCRs and subtracting the result from 1. CD4 or CD8 identity of scalp clones was inferred by cross-referencing scalp TCRbeta sequences with sorted blood CD4 and CD8 repertoires. In its TCRdb copy, this immuneACCESS table keeps in-frame sequences only and misses some clones. Where compared with another copy, unresolved V genes explain less than half of these, and the others have no known cause. The DNA was the basis for D and trimming; V, J and clone size are from that table. The table records about 300,000 clones for this sample, and not one of them appears only once. The ten largest clones add up to less than 1.5% of the sample.

What the work shows at the level of the full study, not this receptor alone: Compared with mice, TCR sequences shared between patients were less clear, possibly partly because of HLA diversity across the patient population. Higher clonality and more expanded CD8+ clones were observed in lesional scalp than in normal scalp, particularly in alopecia totalis/universalis, a finding suggestive of antigenic drive. Resident alphabeta T cells in normal human skin are also sequenced, complicating scalp TCR repertoire analysis, unlike mouse skin dominated by gammadelta T cells.

Recombination joined TRBV13-1 with TRBJ1-2, with 9 middle bases fitting TRBD1. Sequencing was carried out using CD4+ T cells sorted from a lymph node. The sequence was collected from a C3H/HeJ mouse with alopecia areata. This strain of mice has MHC haplotype H2-k. The DNA read from the CDR3 is TGTGCCAGCAGTGCCGGGACAGGGAACTCC. It encodes CASSAGTGNS. Given in full, the CDR3 is CASSAGTGNSDYTF.